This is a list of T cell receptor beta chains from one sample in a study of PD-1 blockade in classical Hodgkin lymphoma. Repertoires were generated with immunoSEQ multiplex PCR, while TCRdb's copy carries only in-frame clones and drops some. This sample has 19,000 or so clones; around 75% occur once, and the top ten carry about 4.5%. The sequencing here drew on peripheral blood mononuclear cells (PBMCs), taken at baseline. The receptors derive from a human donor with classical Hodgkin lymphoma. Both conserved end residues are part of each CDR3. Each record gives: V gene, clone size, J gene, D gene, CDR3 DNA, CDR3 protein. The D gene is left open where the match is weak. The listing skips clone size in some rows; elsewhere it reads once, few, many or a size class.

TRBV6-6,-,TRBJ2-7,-,TGTGCCAGCAGCCCCGGGGGCTACGAGCAGTACTTC,CASSPGGYEQYF
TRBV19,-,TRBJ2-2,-,TGTGCCAGTAGTGGGGGCCACGGCACCGGGGAGCTGTTTTTT,CASSGGHGTGELFF
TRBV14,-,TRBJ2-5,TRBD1,TGTGCCAGCAGCCGGGGACAGCTCCAAGAGACCCAGTACTTC,CASSRGQLQETQYF
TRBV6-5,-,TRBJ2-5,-,TGTGCCAGCAGTTACTCGTGGAATCAAGAGACCCAGTACTTC,CASSYSWNQETQYF
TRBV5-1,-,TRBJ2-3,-,TGCGCCAGCAGCTTGGTGTACGGTAGCACAGATACGCAGTATTTT,CASSLVYGSTDTQYF
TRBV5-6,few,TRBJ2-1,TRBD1,TGTGCCAGCAGCTTGAGGGACAGGAATGAGCAGTTCTTC,CASSLRDRNEQFF
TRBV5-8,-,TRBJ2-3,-,TGTGCCAGCAGCTCCGAAAGGGGTCAGTATTTT,CASSSERGQYF
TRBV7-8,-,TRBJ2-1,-,TGTGCCAGCAGCTTAGTTGTTTGGGATCCGGGGGCGGACAATGAGCAGTTCTTC,CASSLVVWDPGADNEQFF
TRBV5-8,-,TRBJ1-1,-,TGTGCCAGCAGCTTGTGGGACATTTCGTACGACGCTTTCTTT,CASSLWDISYDAFF
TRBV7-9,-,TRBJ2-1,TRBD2,TGTGCCAGCAGCACGAGACTAGCTGATGAGCAGTTCTTC,CASSTRLADEQFF
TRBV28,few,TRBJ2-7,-,TGTGCCAGCAGCCTCTCTAGGGAATCCTTAACGGGGGAGCAGTACTTC,CASSLSRESLTGEQYF
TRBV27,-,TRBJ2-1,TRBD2,TGTGCCAGCAGTTCTGAGCGGGGTGCCTCCTACAATGAGCAGTTCTTC,CASSSERGASYNEQFF
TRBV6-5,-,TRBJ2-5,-,TGTGCCAGCAGTTACTACGAACAAGAGACCCAGTACTTC,CASSYYEQETQYF
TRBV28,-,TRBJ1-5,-,TGTGCCAGCAGTTTCAAAGTGGGAGAAGTCGGCAATCAGCCCCAGCATTTT,CASSFKVGEVGNQPQHF
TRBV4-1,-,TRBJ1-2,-,TGCGCCAGCAGCCAAGATACGAGGGGGATGGGATATGGCTACACCTTC,CASSQDTRGMGYGYTF
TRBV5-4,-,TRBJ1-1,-,TGTGCCAGCAGCCTACAGGGAATCAGCACTGAAGCTTTCTTT,CASSLQGISTEAFF
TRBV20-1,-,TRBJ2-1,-,TGCAGTGCCATTCACGGTGAGCAGTTCTTC,CSAIHGEQFF
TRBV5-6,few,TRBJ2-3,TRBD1,TGTGCCAGCAGCTTGTTAGGGCAGGGGGCAACAGATACGCAGTATTTT,CASSLLGQGATDTQYF
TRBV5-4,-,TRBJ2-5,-,TGTGCCAGCAGCTTGAACCTCCAGGGTCAAAAGACCCAGTACTTC,CASSLNLQGQKTQYF
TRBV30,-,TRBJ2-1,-,TGTGCCTGGAACCCTTTCTCCTACAATGAGCAGTTCTTC,CAWNPFSYNEQFF
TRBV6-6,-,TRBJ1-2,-,TGTGCCAGCAGTTACCCCCCCCGGGCAGAGGTGGGCTACACCTTC,CASSYPPRAEVGYTF
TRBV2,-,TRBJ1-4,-,TGTGCCAGCAGGACACCGACAATTGAAAAACTGTTTTTT,CASRTPTIEKLFF
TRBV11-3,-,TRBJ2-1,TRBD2,TGTGCCAGCAGCTTAGAGAGCGGGAGAATGAATGAGCAGTTCTTC,CASSLESGRMNEQFF
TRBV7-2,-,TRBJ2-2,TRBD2,TGTGCCAGCAGCCCGACTAGCGGGGTACTGAACACCGGGGAGCTGTTTTTT,CASSPTSGVLNTGELFF
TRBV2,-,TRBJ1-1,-,TGTGCCAGCAGTCAGACACAGAACACTGAAGCTTTCTTT,CASSQTQNTEAFF
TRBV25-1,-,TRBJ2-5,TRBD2,TGTGCCAGCAGTGTCCCGGCGGGGGGGGAAGAGACCCAGTACTTC,CASSVPAGGEETQYF
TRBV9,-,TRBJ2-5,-,TGTGCCAGCAGCCCGAGGGCCGGGGTAGAGACCCAGTACTTC,CASSPRAGVETQYF
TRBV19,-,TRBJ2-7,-,TGTGCCAGTAGTATAAGTGCGGGATCCTCCTACGAGCAGTACTTC,CASSISAGSSYEQYF
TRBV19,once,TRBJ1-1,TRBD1,TGTGCCAGTACGCCCCGGACAGGGAACACTGAAGCTTTCTTT,CASTPRTGNTEAFF
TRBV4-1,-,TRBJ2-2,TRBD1,TGCGCCAGCAGCCAAGGGGGACAGGGAATCAGGGAGCTGTTTTTT,CASSQGGQGIRELFF
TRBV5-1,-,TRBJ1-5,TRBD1,TGCGCCAGCAGCTTGGCCGGACAGGGGGCTCAGCCCCAGCATTTT,CASSLAGQGAQPQHF
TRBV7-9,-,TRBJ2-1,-,TGTGCCAGCAGCTTATTGACGCGACCCAATGAGCAGTTCTTC,CASSLLTRPNEQFF
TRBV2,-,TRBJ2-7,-,TGTGCCAGCAGTGAACCCCGGGATGGCTTCTCCTACGAGCAGTACTTC,CASSEPRDGFSYEQYF
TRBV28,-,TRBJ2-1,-,TGTGCCAGCAGTTTAATAGGGCCACCGAGCTCCTACAATGAGCAGTTCTTC,CASSLIGPPSSYNEQFF
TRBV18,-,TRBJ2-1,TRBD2,TGTGCCAGCTCAAGGACCACCGTGGCTAGCGGGCCGTACAATGAGCAGTTCTTC,CASSRTTVASGPYNEQFF
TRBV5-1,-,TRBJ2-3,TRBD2,TGCGCCAGCAGCTTGGGGTCGGCGGGAGGGCCGGGGGATACGCAGTATTTT,CASSLGSAGGPGDTQYF
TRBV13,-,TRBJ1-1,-,TGTGCCAGCAGCTTACCTAATTGGGGGTCCGACAACACTGAAGCTTTCTTT,CASSLPNWGSDNTEAFF
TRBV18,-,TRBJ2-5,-,TGTGCCAGCTCACCATTCGGGGGTCAAGAGACCCAGTACTTC,CASSPFGGQETQYF
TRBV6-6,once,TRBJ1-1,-,TGTGCCAGCAGCCGTACCGGGGACACTGAAGCTTTCTTT,CASSRTGDTEAFF
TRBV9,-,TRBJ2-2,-,TGTGCCAGCGCCGTTACCCCCGCGACCGGGGAGCTGTTTTTT,CASAVTPATGELFF
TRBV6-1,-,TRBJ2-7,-,TGTGCCAGCAGTTTAGGGGCCGGTGGGTACGAGCAGTACTTC,CASSLGAGGYEQYF
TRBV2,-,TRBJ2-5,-,TGTGCCAGCAGTGCCCAGACTAGTTGGTCAGAGACCCAGTACTTC,CASSAQTSWSETQYF
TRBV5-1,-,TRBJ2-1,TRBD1,TGCGCCAGCAGCTGGGGACAGGTTTCCTACAATGAGCAGTTCTTC,CASSWGQVSYNEQFF
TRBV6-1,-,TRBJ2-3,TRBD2,TGTGCCAGTGCGGGACTAGCGGCCAGCACAGATACGCAGTATTTT,CASAGLAASTDTQYF
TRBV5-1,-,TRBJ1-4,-,TGCGCCAGCAGCGAGGATGTGGGGATGGGTGAAAAACTGTTTTTT,CASSEDVGMGEKLFF
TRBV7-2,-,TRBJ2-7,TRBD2,TGTGCCAGCAGCTTAGATTCCACTAGCGGGAGGGCCCGTTACTTC,CASSLDSTSGRARYF
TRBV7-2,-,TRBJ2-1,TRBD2,TGTGCCAGCAGCTTAGGTCTGAGCGGGGGGCAGGGTGAGCAGTTCTTC,CASSLGLSGGQGEQFF
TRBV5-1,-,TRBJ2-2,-,TGCGCCAGCAGCTTTAAGGGGAACACCGGGGAGCTGTTTTTT,CASSFKGNTGELFF
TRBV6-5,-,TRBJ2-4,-,TGTGCCAGCAGTCCGGCCAAAAACATTCAGTACTTC,CASSPAKNIQYF
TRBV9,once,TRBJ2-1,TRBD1,TGTGCCAGCAGCGCCAGGGACAGGGGGTACAATGAGCAGTTCTTC,CASSARDRGYNEQFF
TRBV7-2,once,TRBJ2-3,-,TGTGCCAGCAGCTCCGGGACCCCCCCCGATACGCAGTATTTT,CASSSGTPPDTQYF
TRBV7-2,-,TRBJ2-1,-,TGTGCCAGCAGCTTATACCGGGACTTAGCGCAGTTCTTC,CASSLYRDLAQFF
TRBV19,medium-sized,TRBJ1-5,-,TGTGCCAGTAGGGGGCACTTAGATCAGCCCCAGCATTTT,CASRGHLDQPQHF
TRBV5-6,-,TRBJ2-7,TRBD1,TGTGCCAGCAGCCCGACAGGGTCCTCCTACGAGCAGTACTTC,CASSPTGSSYEQYF
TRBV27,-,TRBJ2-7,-,TGTGCCAGCAGTTTAGGTTACGAGCAGTACTTC,CASSLGYEQYF